Following are 14 T cell receptor beta chains from one sample sequenced in a study of cytomegalovirus exposure and HLA in healthy donors. PCR employed 60 Vbeta and 13 Jbeta primers. Sequencing used immunoSEQ multiplex PCR; TCRdb keeps in-frame clones, though not all of them. Of 77,000 or so clones listed, around three quarters are singletons. The sequenced material came from PBMCs. These receptors were taken from a woman aged 40 to 50 in good health and CMV-seronegative.

V usage is TRBV4-1 and J usage is TRBJ1-5, with 9 bases aligning to TRBD1. The CDR3 is made up of 16 amino acids. CDR1 and CDR2 from the germline V gene are MGHRA and YSYEKL. Trimming removed 5 bases from V and 2 bases from J; junction bases left unmatched: 7. CDR3 coding DNA: TGCGCCAGCAGCGCCGGACAGGGGCTCGGCAATCAGCCCCAGCATTTT. Translated: CASSAGQGLGNQPQHF.

This clone was counted only a few times. The chain is built from TRBV10-3 and TRBJ2-1; 7 bases are shared with TRBD2. V was pared by 4 bases and J by 3 bases, with 12 bases of the junction left unmatched. From germline, CDR1 is ENHRY and CDR2 SYGVKD. This CDR3 contains 17 residues. CDR3 loop: CAISAGPTSEDYNEQFF. CDR3 nucleotide sequence: TGTGCCATCAGTGCCGGACCAACTAGCGAGGACTACAATGAGCAGTTCTTC.

The J gene is TRBJ1-1, the V gene TRBV5-1; TRBD1 might be the D (5 bases). The CDR3 has 14 residues. The germline V gene encodes CDR1 SGHRS and CDR2 YFSETQ. V was cut by 4 bases and J by 1 base, with 11 bases left in between. Here the CDR3 DNA reads TGCGCCAGCAGCAGGGGACTCCAGAACACTGAAGCTTTCTTT. Its protein product is CASSRGLQNTEAFF.

In its sample, this clone was seen once. The rearrangement joins TRBV19 to TRBJ2-3, with TRBD2 identical over 10 bases. The CDR3 spans 15 residues. The trim removed 7 bases at V and 4 bases at J, leaving 8 bases unmatched. The germline gives CDR1 LNHDA, CDR2 SQIVND (reference sequence). The chain's CDR3 is CASTPLAGVSDTQYF. CDR3 sequence (DNA): TGTGCCAGTACCCCTCTAGCGGGAGTCTCAGATACGCAGTATTTT.

This clone was observed a single time. The DNA for the CDR3 is TGTGCCAGCAGCTTGGAATCAGGGAACGAGCAGTACTTC. Amino acid sequence: CASSLESGNEQYF. The V and J genes are TRBV5-4 and TRBJ2-7, with a tentative D call TRBD1 (5 bases). This CDR3 region has 13 residues. Germline CDR1 reads SGHNT; CDR2 reads YYREEE (reference sequence). The ends were cut back, 0 bases at V and 5 bases at J, with 9 bases in the middle.

V gene TRBV29-1 combines with J gene TRBJ1-6, with 7 positions matching TRBD1. This CDR3 contains 12 residues. J was trimmed by 8 bases and V by 7 bases; bases with no gene match: 5. Germline loops: CDR1 SQVTM, CDR2 ANQGSEA. The CDR3 DNA reads TGCAGCGCACGACAGGGAGATTCACCCCTCCACTTT. Its protein is CSARQGDSPLHF.

The rearrangement joins TRBV5-8 to TRBJ1-4, with D hard to call. This CDR3 region has 16 residues. Germline CDR1 is SGHTS and CDR2 is YDEGEE. The V and J ends lost 4 bases and 1 base respectively, with 14 bases between them. In DNA form, the CDR3 reads TGTGCCAGCAGCCATGTTACGGGAGGAACTAATGAAAAACTGTTTTTT. Protein: CASSHVTGGTNEKLFF.

The genes are TRBV28 and TRBJ1-5; D perhaps matches TRBD1 (6 bases). Germline V CDR1 and CDR2: MDHEN, SYDVKM. Trimming stripped 1 base from V and 2 bases from J, with 12 bases between. This CDR3 comprises 16 residues. CDR3 nucleotides: TGTGCCAGCAGTTTATTTCAGGGGAGCGGCAATCAGCCCCAGCATTTT. Its translation is CASSLFQGSGNQPQHF.

This chain joins TRBV6-1 and TRBJ1-2; 9 nucleotides align to TRBD1. Germline-derived CDR1 and CDR2 are MNHNS and SASEGT. After removal of 8 bases from V and 7 bases from J, the junction contained 11 bases not matched to a gene. CDR3 length equals 14 residues. The CDR3 sequence is CASQNRGQARGYTF. The CDR3 DNA sequence: TGTGCCAGCCAAAACAGGGGGCAGGCTCGTGGCTACACCTTC.

V gene TRBV19 combines with J gene TRBJ2-3; 7 bases match TRBD2. Germline V lookup: CDR1 LNHDA, CDR2 SQIVND (reference sequence). The CDR3 runs to 17 residues. V trimming: 3 bases; J trimming: 0 bases; junction bases outside the gene matches: 9. CDR3 coding DNA: TGTGCCAGTAGTATCCCCCTGGGGCGGGAGAGCACAGATACGCAGTATTTT. Protein: CASSIPLGRESTDTQYF.

The chain couples TRBV30 to TRBJ2-7; 7 bases agree with TRBD1. The J segment lost 5 bases and the V segment lost 4 bases, leaving 5 bases of the junction unmatched. The CDR3 loop spans 12 amino acids. The V gene's germline CDR1 is GTSNPN and CDR2 SVGIG (reference sequence). In DNA, the CDR3 is TGTGCCTGGAACCGACAGGGCCACGAGCAGTACTTC. Translated, it gives CAWNRQGHEQYF.

This clone was counted between two and nine times. This chain connects TRBV19 to TRBJ2-1, with 9 bases aligning to TRBD2. This CDR3 is 16 amino acids long. Germline CDR1 is LNHDA and CDR2 is SQIVND (reference sequence). With 5 bases clipped from V and 0 bases from J, the junction kept 5 bases outside the gene matches. CDR3 residues: CASSPFSGSSYNEQFF. CDR3 DNA: TGTGCCAGTAGTCCTTTTAGCGGGAGCTCCTACAATGAGCAGTTCTTC. Looking up the rest from reference TRBV19 and TRBJ2-1 gives the full variable domain: DGGITQSPKYLFRKEGQNVTLSCEQNLNHDAMYWYRQDPGQGLRLIYYSQIVNDFQKGDIAEGYSVSREKKESFPLTVTSAQKNPTAFYLCASSPFSGSSYNEQFFGPGTRLTVL.

V usage is TRBV2 and J usage is TRBJ1-1, with a weak D call TRBD1 (5 bases). Trimming removed 8 bases from V and 7 bases from J, with 11 bases in between. Per the germline V gene, CDR1 is SNHLY and CDR2 is FYNNEI. The length of the CDR3 is 11 residues. For the CDR3, the DNA is TGTGCCAGCGGGGGGGGGTATGAAGCTTTCTTT. Protein: CASGGGYEAFF.

As concerns this clone: The junction shows a germline mismatch at one end, possibly a read error. The gene calls are TRBV5-6 and TRBJ2-5; 12 positions match TRBD2. This CDR3 region has 14 residues. The germline V gene has CDR1 SGHDT and CDR2 YYEEEE. Here the CDR3 reads CVSSLLAGGETQYF. CDR3 coding DNA: TGTGTCAGCAGCTTACTAGCGGGAGGAGAGACCCAGTACTTC.